The subject of this entry is one T cell receptor (beta chain). The data belong to a study of cytomegalovirus exposure and HLA in healthy donors. From germline, CDR1 is SGHNT and CDR2 YYREEE (reference sequence). V was clipped by 2 bases and J by 0 bases, with 8 bases between them. The CDR3 length is 14 residues. PCR amplification relied on 60 Vbeta primers (plus 13 Jbeta primers). Generated by immunoSEQ multiplex PCR, the TCRdb table keeps only in-frame clones and is missing some. The sample yields around 140,000 clones, 75% to 85% seen once. The sequenced material came from PBMCs. This chain links TRBV5-4 with TRBJ1-1; possible D gene TRBD1, 5 bases. The sequence was collected from a woman aged 50 to 60 in good health and CMV-seropositive. This CDR3 reads CASSLGVMNTEAFF. Here the CDR3 DNA reads TGTGCCAGCAGCTTAGGGGTGATGAACACTGAAGCTTTCTTT.